The 5 T cell receptor beta chains given below trace back to one sample, sequenced in a study of blood T cell repertoires in COVID-19. Generated by immunoSEQ multiplex PCR, the TCRdb table keeps only in-frame clones and is missing some. The repertoire holds 250,000 to 400,000 clones, with about 90% as singletons. The material sequenced was peripheral blood. The receptors originated from a woman aged 30 to 39 with COVID-19, enrolled during active disease.

The rearrangement uses TRBV30 and TRBJ2-2, with 7 bases matching TRBD1. This CDR3 spans 16 amino acids. Germline V gene sequence: CDR1 GTSNPN, CDR2 SVGIG (reference sequence). Germline trimming cut 4 bases from V and 5 bases from J; bases unmatched to any gene: 13. The CDR3 nucleotides are TGTGCCTGGACACACGACGGGACAGCTTGGACCGGGGAGCTGTTTTTT. This gives the protein CAWTHDGTAWTGELFF. The entire variable domain, with the rest obtained from reference TRBV30 and TRBJ2-2, is as follows: SQTIHQWPATLVQPVGSPLSLECTVEGTSNPNLYWYRQAAGRGLQLLFYSVGIGQISSEVPQNLSASRPQDRQFILSSKKLLLSDSGFYLCAWTHDGTAWTGELFFGEGSRLTVL.

J is TRBJ2-3 and V is TRBV7-8; 11 bases are a match to TRBD1. The CDR3 spans 15 residues. V dropped 3 bases and J dropped 7; count of bases not matched to a gene: 6. Germline lookup yields CDR1 SGHVS and CDR2 FQNEAQ. Here the CDR3 reads CASSFRTGGTNTQYF. For the CDR3, the DNA is TGTGCCAGCAGCTTCCGGACAGGGGGCACGAATACGCAGTATTTT. Looking up the rest from reference TRBV7-8 and TRBJ2-3 gives the full variable domain: GAGVSQSPRYKVAKRGQDVALRCDPISGHVSLFWYQQALGQGPEFLTYFQNEAQLDKSGLPSDRFFAERPEGSVSTLKIQRTQQEDSAVYLCASSFRTGGTNTQYFGPGTRLTVL.

This clone has more than one count but fewer than ten. This rearrangement joins TRBV9 to TRBJ1-3; the match to TRBD1 covers 8 bases. Germline V gives CDR1 SGDLS, CDR2 YYNGEE. V shed 3 bases, J shed 2 bases, and the junction held 4 bases outside the gene matches. The CDR3 is 15 residues long. The CDR3 bases are TGTGCCAGCAGCGCCCAGGGGGCCCCTGGAAACACCATATATTTT. Translated, it gives CASSAQGAPGNTIYF.

The chain employs TRBV6-1 and TRBJ2-7; 10 bases match TRBD2. This CDR3 has 18 residues. Germline V gene lookup returns CDR1 MNHNS and CDR2 SASEGT. V lost 0 bases, J lost 1 base, and 9 bases stayed unmatched. In DNA, the CDR3 is TGTGCCAGCAGTGAAGCGCGGGCTAGCGGGAGCCAATCCTACGAGCAGTACTTC. Residues: CASSEARASGSQSYEQYF.

The chain has TRBV14 and TRBJ1-2; D unresolved. Trimming took off 1 base at V and 7 bases at J, with 10 bases between the two ends. The CDR3 loop spans 13 amino acids. Germline V lookup: CDR1 SGHDN, CDR2 FVKESK. The CDR3 DNA follows: TGTGCCAGCAGCCAAGGGCAGGTCGGTGGCTACACCTTC. Amino acid sequence: CASSQGQVGGYTF.